This TCR beta chain was captured in a study of Tregs in tolerant kidney transplant recipients. Only in-frame clones appear in the TCRdb table, and some are missing; sequencing was by immunoSEQ multiplex PCR. Of hundreds of thousands of clones detected, about 80% appear once; the ten largest clones hold roughly 0.67%. This clone was detected only once. Sequenced: CD4+ T cells from blood. This sequence was found in a human donor in good health.

CDR3 residues: CASKDGSTGELFF. CDR3 DNA sequence: TGCGCCAGCAAGGACGGTAGCACCGGGGAGCTGTTTTTT. The chain combines TRBV5-1 with TRBJ2-2; D gene uncertain. Trimming stripped 6 bases from V and 4 bases from J, with 10 bases between. The CDR3 length is 13 residues. Germline V lookup: CDR1 SGHRS, CDR2 YFSETQ.